The 22 T cell receptor beta chains below all came from one sample that was sequenced in a study of cytomegalovirus exposure and HLA in healthy donors. Primers for the PCR totalled 60 Vbeta and 13 Jbeta. Produced via immunoSEQ multiplex PCR; TCRdb's table is partial and in-frame only. The sample lists about 94,000 clones, approximately 66% occurring once. The sequencing input was PBMCs. All receptors come from a man aged 30 to 45 in good health and CMV-seronegative.

The V gene is TRBV4-3, the J gene TRBJ2-2; D not certain. The CDR3 spans 15 residues. Germline CDR1 reads LGHNA; CDR2 reads YSLEER. V dropped 0 bases and J dropped 6 bases, with 11 bases sitting between them. The DNA for the CDR3 is TGCGCCAGCAGCCAAGATTCGGCGGCGGCCGGGGAGCTGTTTTTT. Translated, it gives CASSQDSAAAGELFF.

The J gene is TRBJ2-3, the V gene TRBV7-8, with 14 bases aligning to TRBD2. Trimming at V came to 3 bases and at J to 0 bases, leaving 17 bases not matched to a gene. Germline V gene data show CDR1 as SGHVS and CDR2 as FQNEAQ. This CDR3 is built from 22 residues. The CDR3 here is CASSLIYGGTSGSGASTDTQYF. In DNA, the CDR3 is TGTGCCAGCAGCTTGATATATGGGGGGACTAGCGGGAGCGGGGCTAGCACAGATACGCAGTATTTT. Complete variable domain (other parts from reference TRBV7-8 and TRBJ2-3): GAGVSQSPRYKVAKRGQDVALRCDPISGHVSLFWYQQALGQGPEFLTYFQNEAQLDKSGLPSDRFFAERPEGSVSTLKIQRTQQEDSAVYLCASSLIYGGTSGSGASTDTQYFGPGTRLTVL.

V usage is TRBV9 and J usage is TRBJ2-7; 8 nucleotides match TRBD1. V lost 3 bases to trimming and J lost 0 bases; unmatched junction nucleotides: 2. The V gene's germline CDR1 is SGDLS and CDR2 YYNGEE. The CDR3 contains 14 residues. CDR3 sequence (DNA): TGTGCCAGCAGCGGGACAGGGAGCTCCTACGAGCAGTACTTC. It codes for CASSGTGSSYEQYF.

CDR3 sequence (DNA): TGTGCCAGCAGTGAAACCGGGACAGGATATGCTGGAAACACCATATATTTT. It codes for CASSETGTGYAGNTIYF. The rearrangement links TRBV6-4 to TRBJ1-3; 8 positions match TRBD1. This CDR3 has 17 residues. Germline trimming cut 3 bases from V and 2 bases from J; bases unmatched to any gene: 9. Germline CDR1 and CDR2: MRHNA and SNTAGT.

This sequence joins TRBV6-5 and TRBJ2-3; no reliable D call. The CDR3 has 13 amino acids. V was cut by 6 bases and J by 3 bases, with 10 bases left in between. Germline V gene lookup returns CDR1 MNHEY and CDR2 SVGAGI. CDR3 residues: CASRRPGTDTQYF. CDR3 DNA sequence: TGTGCCAGCAGGAGACCAGGAACAGATACGCAGTATTTT.

J is TRBJ2-1 and V is TRBV28; TRBD1 might be the D (5 bases). The CDR3 is 15 amino acids. The V and J ends lost 8 bases and 4 bases respectively, with 18 bases between them. Germline V gives CDR1 MDHEN, CDR2 SYDVKM. CDR3 nucleotide sequence: TGTGCCAGCTGCAGGGCGTCGTATTCATACAATGAGCAGTTCTTC. It yields the protein CASCRASYSYNEQFF. The whole variable domain, filled in from reference TRBV28 and TRBJ2-1, reads DVKVTQSSRYLVKRTGEKVFLECVQDMDHENMFWYRQDPGLGLRLIYFSYDVKMKEKGDIPEGYSVSREKKERFSLILESASTNQTSMYLCASCRASYSYNEQFFGPGTRLTVL.

This chain joins TRBV9 and TRBJ2-5; 12 bases fit TRBD2. This CDR3 has 16 residues. Germline loops: CDR1 SGDLS, CDR2 YYNGEE. The V gene end was trimmed by 3 bases and the J gene end by 1 base; junction bases not matched to a gene: 4. The CDR3 sequence is CASSAGLAGPQETQYF. CDR3 nucleotide sequence: TGTGCCAGCAGCGCCGGACTAGCGGGGCCCCAAGAGACCCAGTACTTC.

V is TRBV29-1 and J is TRBJ2-3, with 7 bases matching TRBD1. The CDR3 has 13 amino acids. Germline CDR1 is SQVTM and CDR2 is ANQGSEA. V was clipped by 6 bases and J by 0 bases; unmatched bases: 3. The CDR3 DNA reads as TGCAGCGTCCGGGACAGAAGCACAGATACGCAGTATTTT. It specifies CSVRDRSTDTQYF.

The rearrangement links TRBV7-9 to TRBJ2-5; 7 positions match TRBD2. Germline trimming cut 1 base from V and 2 bases from J; bases unmatched to any gene: 4. CDR3 length: 15 residues. Germline CDR1 SEHNR, CDR2 FQNEAQ (reference sequence). CDR3 residues: CASSLGGGRQETQYF. The DNA for the CDR3 is TGTGCCAGCAGCTTAGGGGGAGGGCGGCAAGAGACCCAGTACTTC.

The chain couples TRBV27 to TRBJ2-7; D is perhaps TRBD1 (5 bases). This CDR3 region has 13 residues. Germline CDR1 and CDR2: MNHEY and SMNVEV (reference sequence). Trimming took 2 bases from V and 4 from J, leaving 9 bases between them. CDR3 nucleotide sequence: TGTGCCAGCAGTTTAGGGGCCATATACGAGCAGTACTTC. This translates into CASSLGAIYEQYF.

V and J are TRBV19 and TRBJ2-2, with D unclear. Trimming pared 5 bases from V and 3 bases from J, leaving 10 bases between. This CDR3 comprises 14 residues. Germline assignment: CDR1 LNHDA and CDR2 SQIVND (reference sequence). The CDR3 nucleotides read TGTGCCAGTAGTCCGACTTTATACACCGGGGAGCTGTTTTTT. Amino acid sequence: CASSPTLYTGELFF.

V and J are TRBV7-9 and TRBJ2-2; no definite D call. The CDR3 spans 14 residues. V dropped 1 base and J dropped 6 bases, with 9 bases sitting between them. Germline assignment: CDR1 SEHNR and CDR2 FQNEAQ (reference sequence). The CDR3 bases are TGTGCCAGCAGCTTAGGTAACACAGCCGGGGAGCTGTTTTTT. Protein product: CASSLGNTAGELFF.

This clone has only a few counts. The V and J genes are TRBV9 and TRBJ2-7, with 7 bases lining up with TRBD1. V trimming: 4 bases; J trimming: 6 bases; junction bases outside the gene matches: 7. Germline values: CDR1 SGDLS, CDR2 YYNGEE. This CDR3 has 13 amino acids. CDR3 DNA: TGTGCCAGCAGCACGCGACAGGGTTCCGAGCAGTACTTC. Its protein product is CASSTRQGSEQYF.

This chain uses TRBV7-9 with TRBJ2-7; D ambiguous. Germline V CDR1 and CDR2: SEHNR, FQNEAQ (reference sequence). Trimming took 3 bases from V and 3 from J, leaving 12 bases between them. The CDR3 runs to 14 residues. CDR3 nucleotide sequence: TGTGCCAGCAGCTTTGCAGGTCTCAGCTACGAGCAGTACTTC. Amino acid sequence: CASSFAGLSYEQYF.

The V and J genes are TRBV29-1 and TRBJ2-7; TRBD1 aligns across 10 bases. The J segment lost 4 bases and the V segment lost 5 bases, leaving 11 bases of the junction unmatched. CDR1 is SQVTM and CDR2 is ANQGSEA in the germline V gene. The CDR3 covers 15 residues. The DNA of the CDR3 is TGCAGCGTTTCGGTCGGGACAGGGGATTATTACGAGCAGTACTTC. It is translated as CSVSVGTGDYYEQYF.

The CDR3 loop is CASSRQGATDTQYF. The CDR3 DNA sequence: TGTGCCAGCAGTCGACAGGGGGCAACAGATACGCAGTATTTT. This chain uses TRBV2 with TRBJ2-3; 10 nucleotides match TRBD1. The germline V gene has CDR1 SNHLY and CDR2 FYNNEI. With 5 bases clipped from V and 3 bases from J, the junction kept 2 bases outside the gene matches. The CDR3 is 14 amino acids.

The J gene is TRBJ1-1, the V gene TRBV14; 11 bases align to TRBD1. The CDR3 extends over 15 amino acids. V gave up 3 bases and J gave up 8 bases; unmatched junction bases: 8. CDR1 and CDR2 from the germline V gene are SGHDN and FVKESK. CDR3 bases: TGTGCCAGCAGCCAGGCCCGGGGACAGGGGGTCGAAGCTTTCTTT. Translation: CASSQARGQGVEAFF. Full variable domain (rest looked up from reference TRBV14 and TRBJ1-1): EAGVTQFPSHSVIEKGQTVTLRCDPISGHDNLYWYRRVMGKEIKFLLHFVKESKQDESGMPNNRFLAERTGGTYSTLKVQPAELEDSGVYFCASSQARGQGVEAFFGQGTRLTVV.

This clone was picked up a small number of times. Its ends do not fully match the called genes, so a read error is possible. The V and J genes are TRBV7-9 and TRBJ1-2; the D gene is possibly TRBD1 (6 bases). Germline V gene lookup returns CDR1 SEHNR and CDR2 FQNEAQ (reference sequence). This CDR3 is 17 amino acids long. The DNA of the CDR3 is TGTTCCAGCAGCTTAGTTACAGGGTGGGGCCCTGACTATGGCTACACCTTC. Its translation is CSSSLVTGWGPDYGYTF.

The chain carries TRBV5-1 and TRBJ1-3; no firm D call. This CDR3 comprises 14 residues. With 4 bases removed from V and 0 bases from J, the gap between germline ends came to 8 bases. Per germline, CDR1 SGHRS and CDR2 YFSETQ. As DNA, the CDR3 is TGCGCCAGCAGCGCGGATCTCTCTGGAAACACCATATATTTT. It encodes CASSADLSGNTIYF.

The chain couples TRBV7-2 to TRBJ2-5, with TRBD2 as a possible D gene (6 bases). The germline V gene has CDR1 SGHTA and CDR2 FQGNSA. CDR3 length equals 18 residues. Trimming stripped 2 bases from V and 2 bases from J, with 21 bases between. Written as DNA, the CDR3 is TGTGCCAGCAGCTTATCGCTCGGAGCCGGGACTCAACAAGAGACCCAGTACTTC. Residues: CASSLSLGAGTQQETQYF.

This clone was recorded a few times. The rearrangement joins TRBV28 to TRBJ2-7, with TRBD1 as a possible D gene (5 bases). The CDR3 has 22 residues. The V end was cut by 0 bases, the J end by 5 bases, with 35 bases between. Per the germline V gene, CDR1 is MDHEN and CDR2 is SYDVKM. CDR3 nucleotides: TGTGCCAGCAGTTTATGTAACAAACCGACAGTAACCTATGTCCTATGGATAGACGAGCAGTACTTC. Protein: CASSLCNKPTVTYVLWIDEQYF.

In nucleotides, the CDR3 is TGCGCCAGCATCGGGGTTGGCTACACCTTC. Its protein product is CASIGVGYTF. The chain recombines TRBV23-1 with TRBJ1-2; D gene ambiguous. TRBV23-1 is filed as an ORF, its function uncertain. CDR3 length equals 10 residues. V lost 7 bases and J 7 bases, leaving 7 bases between the germline ends.